This T cell receptor beta chain was documented in a study of cytomegalovirus exposure and HLA in healthy donors. Amplification used 60 Vbeta primers and 13 Jbeta primers. Assay used: immunoSEQ multiplex PCR; TCRdb lists only in-frame clones, some missing. Found here are approximately 200,000 clones; the top ten clones hold roughly 0.74%. Note on this clone: The antigen is not known.

This CDR3 has 15 residues. Looked up from germline, CDR1 is GTSNPN and CDR2 is SVGIG (reference sequence). V lost 3 bases to trimming and J lost 5 bases, with 19 bases between them. Findings of the study overall: Among donors in an Asian-associated ancestry cluster, a later analysis reportedly found fewer N-insertions than the approximately 700-donor mean. Earlier results showed most TCR beta V segments being productive about 87% or about 30% of the time. Presence/absence results assume similar sequencing depth per donor, which may not hold.

The source is a boy aged 10-17 years in good health and CMV-seronegative. The rearrangement links TRBV30 to TRBJ2-5, with TRBD1 as a possible D gene (7 bases). Material: PBMCs. The CDR3 DNA sequence: TGTGCCTGGAGCAACCTCGCAGGGGGGTTTGAGACCCAGTACTTC. This sequence encodes CAWSNLAGGFETQYF.